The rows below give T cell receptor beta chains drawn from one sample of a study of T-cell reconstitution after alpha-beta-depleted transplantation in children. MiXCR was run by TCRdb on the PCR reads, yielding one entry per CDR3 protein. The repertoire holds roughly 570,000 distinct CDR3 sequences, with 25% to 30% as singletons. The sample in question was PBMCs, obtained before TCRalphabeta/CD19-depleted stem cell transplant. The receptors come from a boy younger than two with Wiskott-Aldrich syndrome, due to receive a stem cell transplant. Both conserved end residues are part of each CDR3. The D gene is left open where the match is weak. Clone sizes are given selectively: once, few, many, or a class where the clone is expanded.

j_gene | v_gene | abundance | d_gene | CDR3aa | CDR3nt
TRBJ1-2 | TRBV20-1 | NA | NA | CSARDRDSGYTF | TGCAGTGCTAGAGACCGTGACAGTGGCTACACCTTC
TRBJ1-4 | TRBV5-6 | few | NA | CASSYHNEKLFF | TGTGCCAGCAGCTATCATAATGAAAAACTGTTTTTT
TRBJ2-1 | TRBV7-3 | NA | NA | CASSLGFRGEQFF | TGTGCCAGCAGCTTGGGGTTTCGAGGAGAGCAGTTCTTC
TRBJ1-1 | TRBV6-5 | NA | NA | CASSYSISETEAFF | TGTGCCAGCAGTTACTCGATTTCGGAGACTGAAGCTTTCTTT
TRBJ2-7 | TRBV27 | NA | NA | CASSSPFLAGPSEQYF | TGTGCCAGCAGTTCCCCCTTCCTGGCAGGCCCTTCCGAGCAGTACTTC
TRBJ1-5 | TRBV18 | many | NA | CASSPPGGNQPQHF | TGTGCCAGCTCACCACCAGGGGGCAATCAGCCCCAGCATTTT
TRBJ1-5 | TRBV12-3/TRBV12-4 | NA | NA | CASSIQSRNSNQPQHF | TGTGCCAGCAGTATACAGAGCAGGAATAGCAATCAGCCCCAGCATTTT
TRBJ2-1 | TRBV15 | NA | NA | CATSRERPGTIGIEQFF | TGTGCCACCAGCAGAGAAAGGCCCGGGACAATCGGTATTGAGCAGTTCTTC
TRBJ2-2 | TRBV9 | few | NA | CASSVTDGNTGELFF | TGTGCCAGCAGCGTAACCGACGGCAACACCGGGGAGCTGTTTTTT
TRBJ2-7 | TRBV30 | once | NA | CAWSANEWKYF | TGTGCCTGGAGTGCTAACGAATGGAAGTACTTC
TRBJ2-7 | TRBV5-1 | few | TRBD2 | CASSLVLAGTYEQYF | TGCGCCAGCAGCTTGGTCCTAGCGGGGACCTACGAGCAGTACTTC
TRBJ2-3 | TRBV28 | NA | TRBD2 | CASSRLGAGGPRADTQYF | TGTGCCAGCAGTCGCCTGGGGGCGGGAGGGCCTAGGGCAGATACGCAGTATTTT
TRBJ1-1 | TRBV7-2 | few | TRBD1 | CASSNPGQAPEAFF | TGTGCCAGCAGCAATCCGGGACAGGCCCCTGAAGCTTTCTTT
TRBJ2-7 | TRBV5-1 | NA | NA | CASSLGAGPRDEQYF | TGCGCCAGCAGCTTGGGAGCAGGGCCGCGCGACGAGCAGTACTTC
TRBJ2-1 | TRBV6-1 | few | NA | CASKGISYNEQFF | TGTGCCAGCAAGGGAATCTCCTACAATGAGCAGTTCTTC
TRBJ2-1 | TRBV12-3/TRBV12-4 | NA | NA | CASSFLRDWYYNEQFF | TGTGCCAGCAGTTTCCTCCGGGACTGGTACTACAATGAGCAGTTCTTC
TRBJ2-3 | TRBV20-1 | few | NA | CSARDLTGWGTDTQYF | TGCAGTGCTAGAGATCTGACGGGGTGGGGCACAGATACGCAGTATTTT
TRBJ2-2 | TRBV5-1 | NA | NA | CASSPRKSNTGELFF | TGCGCCAGCAGCCCCAGAAAGTCGAACACCGGGGAGCTGTTTTTT
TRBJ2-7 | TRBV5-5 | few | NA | CASSIHRDYEQYF | TGTGCCAGCAGCATACACCGGGACTACGAGCAGTACTTC
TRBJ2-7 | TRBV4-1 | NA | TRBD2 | CASSQGGLAGSYEQYF | TGCGCCAGCAGCCAAGGCGGACTAGCGGGCTCCTACGAGCAGTACTTC
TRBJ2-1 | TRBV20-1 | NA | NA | CSATGGGSEKSNEQFF | TGCAGTGCCACAGGTGGGGGGAGCGAAAAATCCAATGAGCAGTTCTTC